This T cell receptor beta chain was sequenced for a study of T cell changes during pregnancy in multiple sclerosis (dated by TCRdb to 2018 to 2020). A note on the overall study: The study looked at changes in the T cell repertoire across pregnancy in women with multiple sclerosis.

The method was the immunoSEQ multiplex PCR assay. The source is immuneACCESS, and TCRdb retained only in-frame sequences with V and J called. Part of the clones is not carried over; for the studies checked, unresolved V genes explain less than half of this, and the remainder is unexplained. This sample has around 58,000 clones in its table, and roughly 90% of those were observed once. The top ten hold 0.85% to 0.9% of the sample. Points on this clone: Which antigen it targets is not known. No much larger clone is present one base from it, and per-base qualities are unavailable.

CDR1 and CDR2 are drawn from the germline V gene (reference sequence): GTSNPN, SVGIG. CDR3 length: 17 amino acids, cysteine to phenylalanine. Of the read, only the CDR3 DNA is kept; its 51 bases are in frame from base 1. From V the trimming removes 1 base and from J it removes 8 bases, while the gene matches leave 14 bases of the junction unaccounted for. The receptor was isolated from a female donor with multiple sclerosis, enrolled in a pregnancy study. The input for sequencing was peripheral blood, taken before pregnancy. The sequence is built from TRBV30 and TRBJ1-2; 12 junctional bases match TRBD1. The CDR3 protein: CAWSGPGQGALMGGYTF. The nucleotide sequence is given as TGTGCCTGGAGTGGCCCGGGACAGGGGGCCCTGATGGGAGGCTACACCTTC.